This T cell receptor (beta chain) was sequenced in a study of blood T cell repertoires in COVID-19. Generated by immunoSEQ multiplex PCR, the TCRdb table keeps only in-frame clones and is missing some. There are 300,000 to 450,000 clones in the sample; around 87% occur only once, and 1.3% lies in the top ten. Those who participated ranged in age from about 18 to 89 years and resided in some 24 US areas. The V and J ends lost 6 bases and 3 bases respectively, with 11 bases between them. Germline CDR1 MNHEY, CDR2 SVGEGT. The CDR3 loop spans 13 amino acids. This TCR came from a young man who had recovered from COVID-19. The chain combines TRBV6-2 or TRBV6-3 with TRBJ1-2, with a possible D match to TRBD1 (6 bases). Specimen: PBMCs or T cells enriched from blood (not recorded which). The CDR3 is CASSTTGYYGYTF. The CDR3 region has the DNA TGTGCCAGCAGCACGACAGGATACTATGGCTACACCTTC.